One and the same sample provided the 16 T cell receptor beta chains below, sequenced in a study of Ad26.COV2.S vaccination and SARS-CoV-2 variants. Clones were sequenced by immunoSEQ multiplex PCR, and TCRdb holds only the in-frame ones, with some missing. Here the sample spans roughly 400,000 clones, 92% being singletons. Treatment: over 15 received Ad26.COV2.S at low or high dose, single or two shots; 5 received placebo; per-sample allocation not given. Collection of the samples took place on day 63 after the first injection of vaccine or placebo. Sequencing was performed on peripheral blood, taken in a trial of Ad26.COV2.S vaccine versus placebo. The receptors derive from a person aged 18-60 years who received the Ad26.COV2.S COVID-19 vaccine or a placebo.

This clone was picked up a small number of times. The conserved phenylalanine or tryptophan normally closing the CDR3 is absent here, so this likely arose from a read error. The limits of the CDR3 on the DNA are not certain, so only TCRdb's listed CDR3 is given. The gene calls are TRBV21-1 and TRBJ2-7; the D call in the table, TRBD1, was not verified against the DNA. TRBV21-1 is given as a pseudogene. The CDR3 is 11 amino acids long, termini counted. CDR3 region: CASSIGAQGRL.

The V gene is TRBV27, the J gene TRBJ1-2; the match to TRBD1 covers 7 bases. Germline loops: CDR1 MNHEY, CDR2 SMNVEV (reference sequence). The CDR3 extends over 15 amino acids. V was pared by 0 bases and J by 4 bases, with 5 bases of the junction left unmatched. The CDR3 reads CASSLSSRGSYGYTF. The CDR3 bases are TGTGCCAGCAGTTTATCTTCCAGGGGGTCCTATGGCTACACCTTC.

The chain combines TRBV7-9 with TRBJ2-7; 7 nucleotides align to TRBD2. This CDR3 contains 13 residues. The germline V gene has CDR1 SEHNR and CDR2 FQNEAQ (reference sequence). The trim removed 3 bases at V and 2 bases at J, leaving 1 base unmatched. In nucleotides, the CDR3 is TGTGCCAGCAGCTTGGGGAGGGCCTACGAGCAGTACTTC. Translation: CASSLGRAYEQYF.

The chain combines TRBV30 with TRBJ1-5, with no clear D. Germline V gene sequence: CDR1 GTSNPN, CDR2 SVGIG (reference sequence). Trimming removed 1 base from V and 8 bases from J, with 15 bases in between. The CDR3 is 14 amino acids. This CDR3 reads CAWSALVMGKPQHF. CDR3 DNA: TGTGCCTGGAGTGCCCTGGTGATGGGGAAGCCCCAGCATTTT.

The CDR3 spells CASSLTSHEQYF. The CDR3 coding sequence is TGTGCCAGCAGCTTAACTTCCCACGAGCAGTACTTC. V and J are TRBV7-2 and TRBJ2-7; D uncertain. The CDR3 is 12 amino acids. The V end lost 2 bases, the J end lost 5 bases, and 7 bases lay between the germline ends. CDR1 is SGHTA, CDR2 FQGNSA, per germline.

The V and J genes are TRBV9 and TRBJ2-7, with 9 bases aligning to TRBD1. The germline gives CDR1 SGDLS, CDR2 YYNGEE. The CDR3 contains 14 residues. After removal of 4 bases from V and 6 bases from J, the junction contained 8 bases not matched to a gene. The CDR3 region is CASSFPGQGGEQYF. The CDR3 DNA reads as TGTGCCAGCAGCTTCCCGGGACAGGGAGGCGAGCAGTACTTC.

The chain combines TRBV5-6 with TRBJ2-5; 15 bases align to TRBD2. The V and J ends lost 0 bases and 5 bases, in that order; junction bases with no gene match: 5. Germline-derived CDR1 and CDR2 are SGHDT and YYEEEE. CDR3 length equals 17 residues. The CDR3 here is CASSLAGLAGGYETQYF. DNA of the CDR3: TGTGCCAGCAGCTTGGCGGGACTAGCGGGGGGTTATGAGACCCAGTACTTC. Using reference TRBV5-6 and TRBJ2-5 for the parts outside the CDR3, the full variable domain is DAGVTQSPTHLIKTRGQQVTLRCSPKSGHDTVSWYQQALGQGPQFIFQYYEEEERQRGNFPDRFSGHQFPNYSSELNVNALLLGDSALYLCASSLAGLAGGYETQYFGPGTRLLVL.

V is TRBV7-2 and J is TRBJ2-1; 9 bases match TRBD1. CDR3 length equals 15 residues. With 3 bases clipped from V and 10 bases from J, the junction kept 10 bases outside the gene matches. CDR1 and CDR2 (germline): SGHTA, FQGNSA. The CDR3 is CASSFKDRGPIEQFF. In DNA, the CDR3 is TGTGCCAGCAGCTTTAAGGACAGGGGACCAATAGAGCAGTTCTTC.

This clone was seen only once. The chain carries TRBV5-8 and TRBJ1-2; 9 bases line up with TRBD1. This CDR3 has 13 residues. Germline V gene sequence: CDR1 SGHTS, CDR2 YDEGEE. J was trimmed by 3 bases and V by 4 bases; bases with no gene match: 1. In DNA form, the CDR3 reads TGTGCCAGCAGCCGGGACAGGGACTATGGCTACACCTTC. It encodes CASSRDRDYGYTF.

This chain links TRBV10-2 with TRBJ1-1; D gene uncertain. Germline V lookup: CDR1 WSHSY, CDR2 SAAADI. The CDR3 sequence is 13 residues long. The ends were cut back, 4 bases at V and 1 base at J, with 7 bases in the middle. CDR3 amino acids: CASSVNRNTEAFF. DNA for the CDR3: TGCGCCAGCAGTGTGAACCGGAACACTGAAGCTTTCTTT.

This clone occurred a few times. The gene calls are TRBV9 and TRBJ1-6; D may be TRBD1 (6 bases). Trimming removed 9 bases from V and 10 bases from J, with 11 bases in between. CDR1 and CDR2 (germline): SGDLS, YYNGEE. The CDR3 length is 11 residues. CDR3 DNA sequence: TGTGCCAACAGGGTTGGATCACCCCTCCACTTT. Protein: CANRVGSPLHF.

The rearrangement uses TRBV28 and TRBJ2-7; the D gene is possibly TRBD2 (5 bases). CDR1 is MDHEN, CDR2 SYDVKM, per germline. V was clipped by 7 bases and J by 1 base, with 20 bases between them. CDR3 size: 16 residues. The CDR3 here is CASTSPRFSGSYEQYF. The CDR3 region has the DNA TGTGCCAGCACCTCCCCCAGGTTCTCGGGATCCTACGAGCAGTACTTC. The whole variable domain, remainder taken from reference TRBV28 and TRBJ2-7, is DVKVTQSSRYLVKRTGEKVFLECVQDMDHENMFWYRQDPGLGLRLIYFSYDVKMKEKGDIPEGYSVSREKKERFSLILESASTNQTSMYLCASTSPRFSGSYEQYFGPGTRLTVT.

The rearrangement links TRBV18 to TRBJ2-7, with D possibly called TRBD1 or TRBD2 (5 bases each). Germline V gene sequence: CDR1 KGHSH, CDR2 LQKENI. The CDR3 is 18 amino acids. With 2 bases removed from V and 7 bases from J, the gap between germline ends came to 27 bases. CDR3 in DNA: TGTGCCAGCTCACCAGGGACCAACAAGGCCACGATTTTGGGGGAGCAGTACTTC. Protein: CASSPGTNKATILGEQYF.

V gene TRBV27 combines with J gene TRBJ1-2; a weak D match, TRBD1 (6 bases). Trimming pared 5 bases from V and 4 bases from J, leaving 14 bases between. The CDR3 runs 14 residues. Germline assignment: CDR1 MNHEY and CDR2 SMNVEV (reference sequence). The CDR3 DNA reads as TGTGCCAGCAGTCTTAAGGGGGGACTCTATGGCTACACCTTC. Protein: CASSLKGGLYGYTF.

This clone was counted a single time. The chain recombines TRBV6-5 with TRBJ2-7; D may correspond to TRBD1 or TRBD2 (6 bases each). The CDR3 runs to 15 residues. Trimming stripped 10 bases from V and 5 bases from J, with 24 bases between. CDR1 MNHEY and CDR2 SVGAGI come from the germline V gene. The chain's CDR3 is CATIVPTGAPHEQYF. Here the CDR3 DNA reads TGTGCCACCATAGTACCCACGGGGGCCCCTCACGAGCAGTACTTC.

The chain recombines TRBV4-2 with TRBJ1-4; D is perhaps TRBD1 (5 bases). CDR3 size: 17 residues. Trimming left V 2 bases short and J 4 bases short, with 17 bases between. Germline lookup yields CDR1 LGHNA and CDR2 YNFKEQ. CDR3: CASSQLQSGSDNEKLFF. CDR3 nucleotide sequence: TGTGCCAGCAGCCAACTACAATCAGGGTCTGATAATGAAAAACTGTTTTTT.